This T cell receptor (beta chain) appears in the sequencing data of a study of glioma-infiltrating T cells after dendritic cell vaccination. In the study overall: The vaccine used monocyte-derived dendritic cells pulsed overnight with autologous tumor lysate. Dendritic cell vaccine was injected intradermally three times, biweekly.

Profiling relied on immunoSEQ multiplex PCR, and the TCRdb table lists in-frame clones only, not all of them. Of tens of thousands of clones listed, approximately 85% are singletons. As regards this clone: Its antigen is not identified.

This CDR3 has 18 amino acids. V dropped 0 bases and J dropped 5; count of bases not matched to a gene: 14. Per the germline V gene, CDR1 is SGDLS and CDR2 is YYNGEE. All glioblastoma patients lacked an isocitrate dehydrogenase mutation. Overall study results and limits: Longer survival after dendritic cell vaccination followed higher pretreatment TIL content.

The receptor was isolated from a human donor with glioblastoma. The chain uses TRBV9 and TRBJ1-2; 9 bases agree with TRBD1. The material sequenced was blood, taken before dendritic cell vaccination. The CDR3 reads CASSVGSWGDRDGYGYTF. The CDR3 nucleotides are TGTGCCAGCAGCGTAGGGTCATGGGGGGACAGGGACGGGTATGGCTACACCTTC. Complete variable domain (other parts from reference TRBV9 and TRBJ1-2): DSGVTQTPKHLITATGQRVTLRCSPRSGDLSVYWYQQSLDQGLQFLIQYYNGEERAKGNILERFSAQQFPDLHSELNLSSLELGDSALYFCASSVGSWGDRDGYGYTFGSGTRLTVV.